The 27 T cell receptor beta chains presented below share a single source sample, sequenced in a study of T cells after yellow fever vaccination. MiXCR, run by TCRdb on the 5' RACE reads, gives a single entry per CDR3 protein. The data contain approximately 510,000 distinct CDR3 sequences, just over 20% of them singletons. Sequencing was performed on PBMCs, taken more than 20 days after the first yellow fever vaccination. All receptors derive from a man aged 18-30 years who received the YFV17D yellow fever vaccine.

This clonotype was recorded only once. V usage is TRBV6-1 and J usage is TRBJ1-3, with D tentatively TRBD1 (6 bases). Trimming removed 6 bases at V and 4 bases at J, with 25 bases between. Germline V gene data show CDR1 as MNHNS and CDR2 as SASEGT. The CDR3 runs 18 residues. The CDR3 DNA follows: TGTGCCAGCAGGCTCCTGCCCTCCCGCGCGGGGGGCGGAAACACCATATATTTT. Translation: CASRLLPSRAGGGNTIYF.

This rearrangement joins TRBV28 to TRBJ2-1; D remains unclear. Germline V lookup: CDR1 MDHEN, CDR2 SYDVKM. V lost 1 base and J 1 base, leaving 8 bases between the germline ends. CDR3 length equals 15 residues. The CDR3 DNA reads TGTGCCAGCAGTTTATTGTCAGAATCCTACAATGAGCAGTTCTTC. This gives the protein CASSLLSESYNEQFF. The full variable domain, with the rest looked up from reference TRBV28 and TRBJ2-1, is DVKVTQSSRYLVKRTGEKVFLECVQDMDHENMFWYRQDPGLGLRLIYFSYDVKMKEKGDIPEGYSVSREKKERFSLILESASTNQTSMYLCASSLLSESYNEQFFGPGTRLTVL.

The DNA of the CDR3 is TGTGCCATCAGCCCCAACTCTCCTTCCTATGGCTACACCTTC. Translating gives CAISPNSPSYGYTF. The rearrangement uses TRBV10-3 and TRBJ1-2; no definite D call. Trimming took 6 bases from V and 4 from J, leaving 15 bases between them. From germline, CDR1 is ENHRY and CDR2 SYGVKD. The CDR3 has 14 residues.

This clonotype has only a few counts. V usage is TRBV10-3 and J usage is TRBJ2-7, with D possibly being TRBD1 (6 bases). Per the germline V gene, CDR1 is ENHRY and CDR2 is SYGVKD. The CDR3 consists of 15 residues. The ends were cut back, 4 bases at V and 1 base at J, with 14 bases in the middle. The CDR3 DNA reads TGTGCCATCAGTGGACGGACAGCGTCGTCCTACGAGCAGTACTTC. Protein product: CAISGRTASSYEQYF.

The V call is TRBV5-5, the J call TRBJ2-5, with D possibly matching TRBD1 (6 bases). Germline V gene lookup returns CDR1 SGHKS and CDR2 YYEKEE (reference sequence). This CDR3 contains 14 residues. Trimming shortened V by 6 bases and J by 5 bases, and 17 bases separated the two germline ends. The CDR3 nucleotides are TGTGCCAGCACCACGCCGAGGGGGATTGAGACCCAGTACTTC. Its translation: CASTTPRGIETQYF.

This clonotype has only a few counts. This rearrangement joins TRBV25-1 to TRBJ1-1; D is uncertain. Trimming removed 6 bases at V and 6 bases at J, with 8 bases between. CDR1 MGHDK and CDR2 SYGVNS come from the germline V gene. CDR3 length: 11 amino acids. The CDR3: CASRNGAEAFF. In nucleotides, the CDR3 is TGTGCCAGCAGGAATGGGGCTGAAGCTTTCTTT.

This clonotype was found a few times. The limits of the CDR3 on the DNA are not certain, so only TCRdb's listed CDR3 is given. This CDR3 is CASSEQGPGSCFF. V gene TRBV3-1 combines with J gene TRBJ2-2; the D call TRBD1 from the table was never checked on the DNA. Including both end residues, the CDR3 is 13 amino acids long. Germline CDR1 reads LGHDT; CDR2 reads YNNKEL (reference sequence).

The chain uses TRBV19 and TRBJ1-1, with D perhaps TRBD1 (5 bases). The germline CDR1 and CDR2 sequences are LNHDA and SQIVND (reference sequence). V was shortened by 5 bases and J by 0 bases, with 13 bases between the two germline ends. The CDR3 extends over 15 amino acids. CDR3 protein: CASSSGTVLNTEAFF. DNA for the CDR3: TGTGCCAGTAGTTCAGGGACGGTACTGAACACTGAAGCTTTCTTT.

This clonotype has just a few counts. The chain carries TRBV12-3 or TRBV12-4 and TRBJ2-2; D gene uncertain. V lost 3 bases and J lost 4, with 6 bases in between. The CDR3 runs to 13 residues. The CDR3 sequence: CASSFFRTGELFF. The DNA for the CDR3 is TGTGCCAGCAGTTTTTTCCGCACCGGGGAGCTGTTTTTT.

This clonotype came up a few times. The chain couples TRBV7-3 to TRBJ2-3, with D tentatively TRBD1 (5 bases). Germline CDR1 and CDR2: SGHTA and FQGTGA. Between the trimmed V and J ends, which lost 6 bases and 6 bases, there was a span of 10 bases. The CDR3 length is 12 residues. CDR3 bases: TGTGCCAGCAGTAAAGCAGGGGATACGCAGTATTTT. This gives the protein CASSKAGDTQYF.

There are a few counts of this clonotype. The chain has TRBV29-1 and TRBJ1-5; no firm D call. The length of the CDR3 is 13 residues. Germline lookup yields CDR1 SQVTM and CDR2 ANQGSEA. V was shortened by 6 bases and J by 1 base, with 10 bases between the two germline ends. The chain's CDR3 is CSVQTKSNQPQHF. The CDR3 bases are TGCAGCGTACAGACTAAAAGCAATCAGCCCCAGCATTTT.

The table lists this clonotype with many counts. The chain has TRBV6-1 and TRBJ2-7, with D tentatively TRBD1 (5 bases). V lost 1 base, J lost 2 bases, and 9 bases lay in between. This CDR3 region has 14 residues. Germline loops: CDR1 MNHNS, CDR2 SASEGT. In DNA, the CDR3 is TGTGCCAGCAGTGAAGAGGGGCCGACCTACGAGCAGTACTTC. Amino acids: CASSEEGPTYEQYF.

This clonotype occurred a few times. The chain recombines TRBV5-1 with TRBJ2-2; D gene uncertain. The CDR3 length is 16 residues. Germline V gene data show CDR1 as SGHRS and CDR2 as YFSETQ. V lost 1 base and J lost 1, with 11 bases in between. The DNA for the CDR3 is TGCGCCAGCAGCTTGAACGTGGCGTTGAACACCGGGGAGCTGTTTTTT. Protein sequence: CASSLNVALNTGELFF.

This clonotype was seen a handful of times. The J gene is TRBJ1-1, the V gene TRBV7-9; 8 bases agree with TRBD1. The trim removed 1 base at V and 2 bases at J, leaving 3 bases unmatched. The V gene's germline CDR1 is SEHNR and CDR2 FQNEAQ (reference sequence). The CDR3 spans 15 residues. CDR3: CASSLEGQGNTEAFF. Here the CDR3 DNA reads TGTGCCAGCAGCTTAGAAGGACAGGGAAACACTGAAGCTTTCTTT.

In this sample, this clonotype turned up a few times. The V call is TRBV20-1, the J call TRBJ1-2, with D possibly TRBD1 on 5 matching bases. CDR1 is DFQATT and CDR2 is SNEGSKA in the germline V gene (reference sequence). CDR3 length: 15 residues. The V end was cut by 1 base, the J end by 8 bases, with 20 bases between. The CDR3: CSARALTLQGDGYTF. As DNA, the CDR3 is TGCAGTGCTAGAGCCTTAACCCTTCAGGGCGACGGCTACACCTTC.

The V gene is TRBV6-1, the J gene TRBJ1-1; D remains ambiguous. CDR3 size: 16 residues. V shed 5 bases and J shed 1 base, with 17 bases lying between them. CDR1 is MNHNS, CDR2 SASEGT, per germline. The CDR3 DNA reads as TGTGCCAGCAGTCGCCTATCCTTCCGGGAGAACACTGAAGCTTTCTTT. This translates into CASSRLSFRENTEAFF.

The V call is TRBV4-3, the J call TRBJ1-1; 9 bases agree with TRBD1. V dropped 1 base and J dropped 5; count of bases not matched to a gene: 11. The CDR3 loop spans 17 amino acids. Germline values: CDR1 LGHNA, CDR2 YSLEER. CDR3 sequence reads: CASSQGYRGQGTTEAFF. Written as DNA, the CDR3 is TGCGCCAGCAGCCAAGGTTACCGAGGACAGGGGACGACTGAAGCTTTCTTT.

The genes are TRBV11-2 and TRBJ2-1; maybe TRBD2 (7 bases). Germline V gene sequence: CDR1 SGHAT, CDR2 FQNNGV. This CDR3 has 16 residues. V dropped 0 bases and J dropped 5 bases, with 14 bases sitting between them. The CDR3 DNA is TGTGCCAGCAGCTTAGAAGGCGGGGGCGGCGACAATGAGCAGTTCTTC. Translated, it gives CASSLEGGGGDNEQFF. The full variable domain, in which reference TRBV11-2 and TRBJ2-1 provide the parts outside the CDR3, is EAGVAQSPRYKIIEKRQSVAFWCNPISGHATLYWYQQILGQGPKLLIQFQNNGVVDDSQLPKDRFSAERLKGVDSTLKIQPAKLEDSAVYLCASSLEGGGGDNEQFFGPGTRLTVL.

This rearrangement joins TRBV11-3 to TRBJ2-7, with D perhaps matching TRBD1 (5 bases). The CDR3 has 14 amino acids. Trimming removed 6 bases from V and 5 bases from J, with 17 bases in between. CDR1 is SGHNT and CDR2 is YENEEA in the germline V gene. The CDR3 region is CASSFDREPNEQYV. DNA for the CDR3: TGTGCCAGCAGTTTCGACAGAGAGCCGAACGAGCAGTACGTC.

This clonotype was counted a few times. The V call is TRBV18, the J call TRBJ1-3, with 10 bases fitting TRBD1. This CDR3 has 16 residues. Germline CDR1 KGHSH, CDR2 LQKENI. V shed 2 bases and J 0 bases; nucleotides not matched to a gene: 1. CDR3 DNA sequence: TGTGCCAGCTCACCAGGGACAGGGGACTCTGGAAACACCATATATTTT. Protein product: CASSPGTGDSGNTIYF.

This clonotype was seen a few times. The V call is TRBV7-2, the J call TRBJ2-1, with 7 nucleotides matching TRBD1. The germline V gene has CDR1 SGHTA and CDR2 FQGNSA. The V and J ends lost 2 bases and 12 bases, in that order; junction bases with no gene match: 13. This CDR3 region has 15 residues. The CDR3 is CASSLRGQKGSGQFF. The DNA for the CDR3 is TGTGCCAGCAGCTTAAGGGGGCAAAAAGGCAGTGGGCAGTTCTTC.

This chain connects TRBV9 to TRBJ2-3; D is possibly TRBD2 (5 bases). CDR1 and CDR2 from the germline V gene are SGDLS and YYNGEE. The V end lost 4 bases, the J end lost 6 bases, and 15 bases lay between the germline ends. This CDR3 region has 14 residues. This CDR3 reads CASSKGVRTDTQYF. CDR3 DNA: TGTGCCAGCAGCAAGGGAGTTCGGACGGATACGCAGTATTTT.

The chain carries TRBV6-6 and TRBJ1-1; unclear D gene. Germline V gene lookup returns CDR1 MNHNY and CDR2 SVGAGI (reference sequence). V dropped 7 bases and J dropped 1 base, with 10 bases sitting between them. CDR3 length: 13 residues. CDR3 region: CASISNGNTEAFF. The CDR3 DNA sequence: TGTGCCAGCATCTCAAACGGGAACACTGAAGCTTTCTTT.

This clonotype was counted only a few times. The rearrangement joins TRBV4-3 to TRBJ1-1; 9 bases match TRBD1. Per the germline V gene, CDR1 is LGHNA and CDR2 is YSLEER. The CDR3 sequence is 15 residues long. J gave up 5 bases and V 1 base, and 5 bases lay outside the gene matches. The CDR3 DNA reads TGCGCCAGCAGCCAAGTCCTGACAGGGGGGACTGAAGCTTTCTTT. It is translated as CASSQVLTGGTEAFF.

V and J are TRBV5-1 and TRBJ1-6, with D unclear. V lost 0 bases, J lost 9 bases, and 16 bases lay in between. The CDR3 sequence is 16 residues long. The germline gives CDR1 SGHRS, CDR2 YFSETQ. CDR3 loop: CASSLVERATGSPLHF. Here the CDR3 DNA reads TGCGCCAGCAGCTTGGTTGAACGGGCCACGGGTTCACCCCTCCACTTT.

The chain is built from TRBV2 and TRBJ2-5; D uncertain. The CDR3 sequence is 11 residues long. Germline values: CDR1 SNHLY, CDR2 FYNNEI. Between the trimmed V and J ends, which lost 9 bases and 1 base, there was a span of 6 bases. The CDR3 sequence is CARNTQETQYF. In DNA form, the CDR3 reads TGTGCCAGAAACACCCAAGAGACCCAGTACTTC.

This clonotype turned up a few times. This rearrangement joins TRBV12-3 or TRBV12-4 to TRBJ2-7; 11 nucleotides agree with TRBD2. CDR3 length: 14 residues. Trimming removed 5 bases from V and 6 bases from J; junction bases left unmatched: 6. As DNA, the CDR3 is TGTGCCAGCAGTCTTAGCGGGGGGGGCAGCGAGCAGTACTTC. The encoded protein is CASSLSGGGSEQYF.